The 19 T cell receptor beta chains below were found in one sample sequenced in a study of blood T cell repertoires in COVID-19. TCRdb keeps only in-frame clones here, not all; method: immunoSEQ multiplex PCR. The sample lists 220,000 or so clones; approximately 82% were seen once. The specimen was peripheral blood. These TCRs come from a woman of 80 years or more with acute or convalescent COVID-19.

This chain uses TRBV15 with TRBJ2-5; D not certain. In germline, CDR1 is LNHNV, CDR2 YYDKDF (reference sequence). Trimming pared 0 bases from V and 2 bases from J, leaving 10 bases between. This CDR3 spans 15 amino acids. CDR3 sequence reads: CATSRDWLVQETQYF. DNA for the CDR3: TGTGCCACCAGCAGAGACTGGCTGGTACAAGAGACCCAGTACTTC.

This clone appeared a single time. In DNA form, the CDR3 reads TGTGCCAGCAGTTACAGGGACAGTTTCTCCTACGAGCAGTACTTC. It translates to CASSYRDSFSYEQYF. The chain recombines TRBV6-2 or TRBV6-3 with TRBJ2-7; 7 bases agree with TRBD1. The CDR3 extends over 15 amino acids. V lost 2 bases, J lost 0 bases, and 4 bases stayed unmatched. Germline CDR1 MNHEY, CDR2 SVGEGT.

The CDR3 is CASSLALDRSVDTQYF. The DNA for the CDR3 is TGCGCCAGCAGCTTGGCCTTGGACAGGTCTGTAGATACGCAGTATTTT. This chain uses TRBV5-1 with TRBJ2-3; 7 bases are a match to TRBD1. CDR1 SGHRS and CDR2 YFSETQ come from the germline V gene. The CDR3 runs to 16 residues. Germline trimming cut 0 bases from V and 5 bases from J; bases unmatched to any gene: 9.

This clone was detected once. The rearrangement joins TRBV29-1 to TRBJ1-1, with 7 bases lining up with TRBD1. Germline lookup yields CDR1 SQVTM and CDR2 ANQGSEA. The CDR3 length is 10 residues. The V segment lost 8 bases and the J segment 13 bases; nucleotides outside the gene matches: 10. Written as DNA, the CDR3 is TGCAGCCGAGACAGGGACGTTGGTTTCTTT. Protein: CSRDRDVGFF.

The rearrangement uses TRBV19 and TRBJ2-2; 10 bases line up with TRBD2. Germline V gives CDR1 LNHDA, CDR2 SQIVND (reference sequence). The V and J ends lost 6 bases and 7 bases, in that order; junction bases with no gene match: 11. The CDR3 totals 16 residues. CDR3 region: CASRRSSGGGFGELFF. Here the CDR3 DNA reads TGTGCCAGTAGGCGCTCTAGCGGGGGAGGATTCGGGGAGCTGTTTTTT.

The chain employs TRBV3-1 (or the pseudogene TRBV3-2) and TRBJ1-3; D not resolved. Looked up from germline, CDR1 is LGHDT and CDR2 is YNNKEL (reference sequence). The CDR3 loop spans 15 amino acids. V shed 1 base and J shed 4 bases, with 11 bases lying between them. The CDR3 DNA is TGTGCCAGCAGCCAAGGATACTCACTAGGAAACACCATATATTTT. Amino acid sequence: CASSQGYSLGNTIYF.

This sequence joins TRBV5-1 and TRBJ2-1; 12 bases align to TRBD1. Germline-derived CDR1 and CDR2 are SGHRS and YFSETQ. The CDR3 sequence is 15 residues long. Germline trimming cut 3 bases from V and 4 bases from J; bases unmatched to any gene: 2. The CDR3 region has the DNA TGCGCCAGCAGCTGGGGACAGGGGGCGTACAATGAGCAGTTCTTC. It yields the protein CASSWGQGAYNEQFF.

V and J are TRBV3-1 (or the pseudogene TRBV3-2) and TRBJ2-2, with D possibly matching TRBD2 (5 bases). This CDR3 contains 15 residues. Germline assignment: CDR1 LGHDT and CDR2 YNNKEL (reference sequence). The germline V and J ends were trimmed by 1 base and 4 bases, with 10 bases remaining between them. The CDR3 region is CASSQVRGGTGELFF. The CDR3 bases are TGTGCCAGCAGCCAAGTTCGAGGAGGCACCGGGGAGCTGTTTTTT.

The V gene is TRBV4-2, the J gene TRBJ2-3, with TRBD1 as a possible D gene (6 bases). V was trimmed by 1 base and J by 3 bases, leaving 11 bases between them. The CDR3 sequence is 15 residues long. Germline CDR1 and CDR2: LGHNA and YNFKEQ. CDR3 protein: CASSQGYGQTDTQYF. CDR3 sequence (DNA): TGTGCCAGCAGCCAAGGATACGGACAGACAGATACGCAGTATTTT.

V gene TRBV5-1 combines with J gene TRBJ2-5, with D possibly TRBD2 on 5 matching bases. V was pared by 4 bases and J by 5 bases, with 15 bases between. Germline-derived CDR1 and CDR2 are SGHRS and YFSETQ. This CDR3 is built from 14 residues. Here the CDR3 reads CASSPTQLEETQYF. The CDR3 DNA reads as TGCGCCAGCAGCCCGACCCAACTAGAGGAGACCCAGTACTTC.

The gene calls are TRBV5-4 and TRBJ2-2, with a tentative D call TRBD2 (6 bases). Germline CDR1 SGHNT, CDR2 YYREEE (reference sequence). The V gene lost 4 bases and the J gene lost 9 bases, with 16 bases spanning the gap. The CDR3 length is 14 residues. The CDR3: CASSKTGVRRELFF. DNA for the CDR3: TGTGCCAGCAGCAAAACGGGAGTCCGCCGGGAGCTGTTTTTT. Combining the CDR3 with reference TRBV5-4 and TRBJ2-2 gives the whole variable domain ETGVTQSPTHLIKTRGQQVTLRCSSQSGHNTVSWYQQALGQGPQFIFQYYREEENGRGNFPPRFSGLQFPNYSSELNVNALELDDSALYLCASSKTGVRRELFFGEGSRLTVL.

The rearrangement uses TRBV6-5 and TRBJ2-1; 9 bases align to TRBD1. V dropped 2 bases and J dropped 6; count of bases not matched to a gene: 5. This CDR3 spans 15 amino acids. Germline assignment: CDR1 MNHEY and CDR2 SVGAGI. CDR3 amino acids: CASSYAQDRGNEQFF. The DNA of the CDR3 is TGTGCCAGCAGTTACGCCCAGGACAGGGGCAATGAGCAGTTCTTC.

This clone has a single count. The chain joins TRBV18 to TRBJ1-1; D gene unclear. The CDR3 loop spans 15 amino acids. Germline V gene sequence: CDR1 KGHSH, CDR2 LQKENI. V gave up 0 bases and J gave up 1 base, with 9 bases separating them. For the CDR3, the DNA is TGTGCCAGCTCACCACCGGCTTCGGGGAACACTGAAGCTTTCTTT. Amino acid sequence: CASSPPASGNTEAFF.

CDR3 protein: CASSPWDRESDEQYF. As DNA, the CDR3 is TGTGCCAGCAGCCCCTGGGACAGGGAATCTGACGAGCAGTACTTC. The chain recombines TRBV11-3 with TRBJ2-7; TRBD1 agrees at 9 bases. Looked up from germline, CDR1 is SGHNT and CDR2 is YENEEA. Trimming at V came to 5 bases and at J to 5 bases, leaving 10 bases not matched to a gene. The CDR3 contains 15 residues.

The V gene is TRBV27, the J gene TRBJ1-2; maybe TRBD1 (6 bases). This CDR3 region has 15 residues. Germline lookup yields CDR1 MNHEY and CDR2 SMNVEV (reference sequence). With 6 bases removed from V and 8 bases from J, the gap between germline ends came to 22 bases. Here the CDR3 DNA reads TGTGCCAGCAGCCCTGACCTGGGGGGGGCGGGGGGCTACACCTTC. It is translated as CASSPDLGGAGGYTF.

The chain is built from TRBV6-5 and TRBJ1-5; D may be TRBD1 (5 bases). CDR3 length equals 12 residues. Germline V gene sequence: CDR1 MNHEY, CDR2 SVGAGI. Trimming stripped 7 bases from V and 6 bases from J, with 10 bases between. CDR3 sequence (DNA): TGTGCCAGCAAACACGGGGGTCAGCCCCAGCATTTT. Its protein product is CASKHGGQPQHF.

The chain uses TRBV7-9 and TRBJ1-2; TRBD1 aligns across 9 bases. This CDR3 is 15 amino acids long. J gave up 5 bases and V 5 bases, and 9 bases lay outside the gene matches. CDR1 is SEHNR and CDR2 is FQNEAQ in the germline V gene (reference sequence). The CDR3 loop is CASSAKQGARYGYTF. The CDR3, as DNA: TGTGCCAGCAGCGCCAAACAGGGGGCTCGGTATGGCTACACCTTC.

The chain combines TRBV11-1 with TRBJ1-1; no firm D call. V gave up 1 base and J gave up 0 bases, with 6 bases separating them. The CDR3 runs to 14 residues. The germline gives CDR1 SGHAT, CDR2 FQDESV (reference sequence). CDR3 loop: CASSLDSLNTEAFF. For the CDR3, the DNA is TGTGCCAGCAGCTTAGACAGCCTGAACACTGAAGCTTTCTTT.

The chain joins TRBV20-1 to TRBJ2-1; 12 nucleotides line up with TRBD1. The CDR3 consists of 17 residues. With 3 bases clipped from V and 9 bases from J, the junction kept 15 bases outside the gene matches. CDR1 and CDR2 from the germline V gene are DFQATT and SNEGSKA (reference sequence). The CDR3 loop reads CSASRDRGLVMDPEQFF. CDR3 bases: TGCAGTGCTAGTCGGGACAGGGGGCTGGTGATGGATCCTGAGCAGTTCTTC.